These 27 T cell receptor beta chains were sequenced from one sample in a study of T cells expressing NK-cell markers. After re-calling the 5' RACE reads, TCRdb lists one entry per CDR3 protein, DNA absent. The sample has 140,000 to 150,000 distinct CDR3 sequences. The sequenced sample consisted of blood T cells: a sorted CD56 or NKG2C T cell subset, CD4+ or CD8+ T cells, or bulk PBMC T cells (not recorded which). These receptors all come from a man between 18 and 35 years old in good health.

The chain employs TRBV11-2 and TRBJ2-1; there is no DNA to check the TCRdb D call of TRBD2. Germline V gene sequence: CDR1 SGHAT, CDR2 FQNNGV. This CDR3 region has 13 residues. The CDR3 protein is CASSLGIAGEQFF.

Measured by frequency, this clonotype is medium-sized (0.01 to 0.1%). The chain combines TRBV6-5 with TRBJ2-7. This CDR3 is built from 15 residues. Germline V gene sequence: CDR1 MNHEY, CDR2 SVGAGI. CDR3 amino acids: CASSYSSTAGYEQYF.

The chain combines TRBV30 with TRBJ1-2; the D call of TRBD1 rests on TCRdb alone, since no DNA is present to check it. CDR1 is GTSNPN and CDR2 is SVGIG in the germline V gene (reference sequence). CDR3 size: 14 residues. The CDR3: CAWSPGQGIEGYTF.

This chain connects TRBV12-3 or TRBV12-4 to TRBJ2-4. The CDR3 is made up of 14 amino acids. The CDR3 here is CASSLETAKNIQYF.

The chain joins TRBV7-3 to TRBJ2-1; TCRdb selects TRBD1, and the lack of DNA leaves this call unchecked. This CDR3 is built from 15 residues. Germline CDR1 and CDR2: SGHTA and FQGTGA. CDR3: CASSLSSWGVNEQFF.

This chain uses TRBV6-1 with TRBJ1-1. The CDR3 covers 16 residues. CDR1 and CDR2 from the germline V gene are MNHNS and SASEGT. CDR3 residues: CASIDSGSSKNTEAFF.

V is TRBV29-1 and J is TRBJ1-1. Per germline, CDR1 SQVTM and CDR2 ANQGSEA. This CDR3 has 11 residues. The CDR3 here is CSPVLNTEAFF.

The chain is built from TRBV7-9 and TRBJ2-7; TCRdb reports TRBD1, a call that lacks DNA to check it against. The CDR3 is 15 amino acids. Germline V gives CDR1 SEHNR, CDR2 FQNEAQ (reference sequence). CDR3 sequence: CASSSSRDTLYEQYF.

The rearrangement links TRBV6-6 to TRBJ2-1. Germline V gene sequence: CDR1 MNHNY, CDR2 SVGAGI (reference sequence). CDR3 size: 13 residues. The CDR3 reads CAAKVPHYNEQFF.

This rearrangement joins TRBV30 to TRBJ2-2. CDR1 and CDR2 from the germline V gene are GTSNPN and SVGIG (reference sequence). The CDR3 is 12 amino acids. CDR3 amino acids: CAFGENTGELFF.

J is TRBJ2-7 and V is TRBV28; lacking DNA, the TRBD1 call made by TCRdb goes unchecked. The CDR3 has 17 residues. CDR1 is MDHEN, CDR2 SYDVKM, per germline. Here the CDR3 reads CASSLSSSGTRTYEQYF.

The chain joins TRBV27 to TRBJ2-3; absent DNA, TCRdb's TRBD2 call cannot be checked. The length of the CDR3 is 11 residues. Germline V gene lookup returns CDR1 MNHEY and CDR2 SMNVEV (reference sequence). The CDR3 loop is CASSLPPTQYF.

This chain connects TRBV19 to TRBJ2-3; TCRdb's D call, TRBD2, is unchecked because there is no DNA. This CDR3 is built from 13 residues. Germline CDR1 and CDR2: LNHDA and SQIVND (reference sequence). The CDR3 spells CASIKAGADTQYF.

The rearrangement joins TRBV7-2 to TRBJ2-7; with no DNA, the TCRdb D assignment of TRBD2 cannot be verified. This CDR3 is 15 amino acids long. Germline CDR1 reads SGHTA; CDR2 reads FQGNSA. CDR3 sequence: CASSLGASGNGEQYF.

The rearrangement joins TRBV6-2 or TRBV6-3 to TRBJ2-3; checking the TCRdb D call of TRBD1 is not possible without DNA. The CDR3 totals 14 residues. Germline V gene data show CDR1 as MNHEY and CDR2 as SVGEGT. The CDR3 loop is CASSPGPNSDTQYF.

The gene calls are TRBV29-1 and TRBJ2-1; the D call of TRBD1 rests on TCRdb alone, since no DNA is present to check it. Germline CDR1 and CDR2: SQVTM and ANQGSEA. The CDR3 spans 14 residues. The CDR3 spells CSGIPGQGNNEQFF.

The CDR3 loop reads CSVWDGSTGPTQYF. The V gene is TRBV29-1, the J gene TRBJ2-3; TCRdb gives TRBD2 as the D gene, but with no DNA this cannot be confirmed. This CDR3 has 14 residues. Germline CDR1 is SQVTM and CDR2 is ANQGSEA.

V gene TRBV19 combines with J gene TRBJ2-5. This CDR3 has 13 amino acids. Per germline, CDR1 LNHDA and CDR2 SQIVND (reference sequence). The CDR3 is CASSIALPETQYF.

The chain combines TRBV6-1 with TRBJ1-1; there is no DNA to check the TCRdb D call of TRBD1. Germline CDR1 reads MNHNS; CDR2 reads SASEGT. The CDR3 is 14 amino acids. CDR3 protein: CASSRIQGVAEAFF.

The rearrangement links TRBV29-1 to TRBJ1-5; TCRdb outputs TRBD1, but without DNA this stays unchecked. The CDR3 extends over 18 amino acids. The germline gives CDR1 SQVTM, CDR2 ANQGSEA. CDR3 in amino acids: CSVVTGTGETGGNQPQHF.

The chain combines TRBV5-1 with TRBJ2-1; as DNA is missing, the TRBD1 call by TCRdb cannot be tested. The germline CDR1 and CDR2 sequences are SGHRS and YFSETQ. The CDR3 consists of 15 residues. CDR3 sequence: CASSLYPGTYNEQFF.

This chain uses TRBV7-9 with TRBJ2-5; no DNA is available, so the TRBD1 call from TCRdb remains unchecked. Germline V gives CDR1 SEHNR, CDR2 FQNEAQ (reference sequence). The CDR3 is 18 amino acids. CDR3 region: CASSLGFRGATIVETQYF.

V usage is TRBV10-3 and J usage is TRBJ2-1. CDR3 length: 12 amino acids. CDR1 and CDR2 from the germline V gene are ENHRY and SYGVKD. This chain's CDR3 is CAISDPTGEQFF.

This chain joins TRBV30 and TRBJ2-1; TCRdb's D call, TRBD2, is unchecked because there is no DNA. Germline CDR1 reads GTSNPN; CDR2 reads SVGIG (reference sequence). This CDR3 spans 16 amino acids. CDR3 protein: CAWSSQVGTSGSWQFF.

The chain uses TRBV10-3 and TRBJ2-1; without DNA, the TCRdb call of TRBD1 cannot be checked. Per the germline V gene, CDR1 is ENHRY and CDR2 is SYGVKD. This CDR3 region has 19 residues. The CDR3 protein is CAISEPPRGAGANYNEQFF.

This chain links TRBV5-1 with TRBJ2-3. CDR3 length: 14 residues. The germline gives CDR1 SGHRS, CDR2 YFSETQ. Here the CDR3 reads CASGGISSTDTQYF.

The chain has TRBV27 and TRBJ2-1; TCRdb names TRBD1, which stays unverified in the absence of DNA. The CDR3 is made up of 11 amino acids. From germline, CDR1 is MNHEY and CDR2 SMNVEV (reference sequence). The CDR3 loop reads CASSPGIEQFF.